These 11 T cell receptor beta chains originate from one sample sequenced in a study of T cells in Graves' hyperthyroidism and ophthalmopathy. Template material for amplifying TCR beta CDR3 regions consisted of RNA transcripts. A first-round RT-PCR of the TCR CDR3 used the HTBI primer set. TCRdb used MiXCR to reprocess the multiplex PCR reads, holding one entry per CDR3 protein. The sample includes under 400,000 distinct CDR3 sequences, about 15% of them seen just once. Material: blood. These TCRs come from a woman aged 55-69 years with Graves' hyperthyroidism.

This clonotype was counted ten times or more. The V gene is TRBV15, the J gene TRBJ2-4; either TRBD1 or TRBD2 may fit D (5 bases each). The CDR3 contains 15 residues. Germline V lookup: CDR1 LNHNV, CDR2 YYDKDF (reference sequence). V gave up 1 base and J gave up 3 bases, with 10 bases separating them. CDR3 sequence (DNA): TGTGCCACCAGCAGAGGAGGGGATAACAAAAACATTCAGTACTTC. Protein sequence: CATSRGGDNKNIQYF.

This clonotype was recorded many times. The chain couples TRBV20-1 to TRBJ2-1; 7 positions match TRBD2. Germline V lookup: CDR1 DFQATT, CDR2 SNEGSKA (reference sequence). This CDR3 contains 14 residues. The trim removed 4 bases at V and 6 bases at J, leaving 9 bases unmatched. CDR3 protein: CSAIGGSAGNEQFF. The CDR3 DNA reads TGCAGTGCTATTGGCGGGAGCGCTGGCAATGAGCAGTTCTTC.

This clonotype was counted ten times or more. This CDR3 reads CASSWVRERGNEQFF. DNA for the CDR3: TGTGCCAGCAGCTGGGTCCGGGAGAGGGGGAATGAGCAGTTCTTC. This rearrangement joins TRBV11-2 to TRBJ2-1; perhaps D is TRBD1 or TRBD2 (6 bases each). V was trimmed by 4 bases and J by 7 bases, leaving 17 bases between them. The CDR3 length is 15 residues. Germline CDR1 SGHAT, CDR2 FQNNGV.

This clonotype has at least ten counts. CDR3 amino acids: CASSLNEGQGHGYTF. The CDR3 DNA follows: TGCGCCAGCAGCTTGAATGAGGGACAGGGGCATGGCTACACCTTC. The rearrangement links TRBV5-1 to TRBJ1-2, with TRBD1 identical over 10 bases. Looked up from germline, CDR1 is SGHRS and CDR2 is YFSETQ. The CDR3 covers 15 residues. V shed 1 base and J 6 bases; nucleotides not matched to a gene: 6.

The sample holds many counts of this clonotype. The chain links TRBV6-1 to TRBJ2-7; TRBD2 is a possible D gene (5 bases). Germline values: CDR1 MNHNS, CDR2 SASEGT. This CDR3 has 17 amino acids. The ends were cut back, 6 bases at V and 0 bases at J, with 21 bases in the middle. The CDR3 region has the DNA TGTGCCAGCAGCCACTGGGCCATAGATGGGAGCTCCTACGAGCAGTACTTC. It translates to CASSHWAIDGSSYEQYF.

This clonotype was recorded many times. The chain is built from TRBV28 and TRBJ1-2; TRBD1 is a possible D gene (5 bases). Trimming took off 3 bases at V and 3 bases at J, with 14 bases between the two ends. CDR3 size: 15 residues. Germline CDR1 reads MDHEN; CDR2 reads SYDVKM. The CDR3 DNA is TGTGCCAGCAGTTTTGGCCCCAGAGGGGACTATGGCTACACCTTC. Protein: CASSFGPRGDYGYTF.

The rearrangement links TRBV19 to TRBJ2-7, with a tentative D call TRBD1 (6 bases). The germline V gene encodes CDR1 LNHDA and CDR2 SQIVND (reference sequence). V lost 0 bases and J lost 5, with 8 bases in between. This CDR3 spans 13 amino acids. The CDR3 DNA reads as TGTGCCAGTAGTATAGACAGGGGAGACGAGCAGTACTTC. Translation gives CASSIDRGDEQYF.

This clonotype appeared many times. V usage is TRBV27 and J usage is TRBJ2-5; TRBD1 agrees at 10 bases. The CDR3 is made up of 15 amino acids. CDR1 MNHEY and CDR2 SMNVEV come from the germline V gene (reference sequence). Unmatched junction bases numbered 6, after V lost 5 bases and J lost 3 bases. As DNA, the CDR3 is TGTGCCAGCAGTGGAACCGGGACAGGGGAAGAGACCCAGTACTTC. Translation: CASSGTGTGEETQYF.

The chain uses TRBV10-2 and TRBJ1-2; D is perhaps TRBD1 (6 bases). This CDR3 contains 14 residues. Germline CDR1 is WSHSY and CDR2 is SAAADI. V was cut by 0 bases and J by 4 bases, with 9 bases left in between. Written as DNA, the CDR3 is TGCGCCAGCAGTGAGTCCAGGGGACCCTATGGCTACACCTTC. Its translation: CASSESRGPYGYTF.

This clonotype was seen many times. The rearrangement joins TRBV27 to TRBJ2-7, with 10 bases lining up with TRBD1. The CDR3 has 14 residues. Germline values: CDR1 MNHEY, CDR2 SMNVEV (reference sequence). Losses at the gene ends were 4 bases for V and 4 bases for J; bases not matched to a gene: 4. DNA of the CDR3: TGTGCCAGCAGTTGGACAGGGGGTGAGTACGAGCAGTACTTC. It yields the protein CASSWTGGEYEQYF.

This clonotype was found many times. The chain combines TRBV9 with TRBJ2-2, with D perhaps TRBD1 (5 bases). V was clipped by 3 bases and J by 0 bases, with 6 bases between them. The CDR3 consists of 14 residues. From germline, CDR1 is SGDLS and CDR2 YYNGEE. CDR3 residues: CASSEQANTGELFF. CDR3 bases: TGTGCCAGCAGCGAACAGGCGAACACCGGGGAGCTGTTTTTT.